This is a list of T cell receptor beta chains from one sample in a study of Tregs in tolerant kidney transplant recipients. The method was immunoSEQ multiplex PCR; TCRdb's version includes in-frame clones alone and lacks a portion of them. The sample includes some 57,000 clones, about 89% of them seen just once. Sequenced here: CD8+ T cells from blood (PBMCs), sampled 24 months after the transplant. The receptors come from a human patient who received a combined kidney and bone marrow transplant. Some T cells may trace back to the graft donor. Both conserved end residues are trimmed from each CDR3. The order of the fields is clone size, V gene, J gene, CDR3 protein. For some rows the clone size is stated as once, few or many, or as a class when expanded; others skip it.

clone_size: -
v_call: TRBV4-2
j_call: TRBJ2-7
cdr3_aa: AVGTGYEQY

clone_size: -
v_call: TRBV2
j_call: TRBJ1-2
cdr3_aa: ASSLWGEHGYT

clone_size: -
v_call: TRBV13
j_call: TRBJ1-1
cdr3_aa: ASRPDMINTEAF

clone_size: -
v_call: TRBV19
j_call: TRBJ1-5
cdr3_aa: ASADRGGNQPQH

clone_size: -
v_call: TRBV18
j_call: TRBJ2-1
cdr3_aa: ASSPGQSMGQGVNEQF

clone_size: -
v_call: TRBV12-1
j_call: TRBJ1-2
cdr3_aa: ASSPGSVGYT

clone_size: -
v_call: TRBV4-3
j_call: TRBJ2-7
cdr3_aa: ASSQDRTAKYYEQY

clone_size: -
v_call: TRBV27
j_call: TRBJ2-1
cdr3_aa: ASTFTSGANEQF

clone_size: few
v_call: TRBV6-4
j_call: TRBJ1-5
cdr3_aa: ASSTDRGSNQPQH

clone_size: -
v_call: TRBV7-2
j_call: TRBJ2-1
cdr3_aa: ASTRRLEPGTAINEQF

clone_size: -
v_call: TRBV10-3
j_call: TRBJ1-4
cdr3_aa: AISPTAATNEKLF

clone_size: -
v_call: TRBV7-6
j_call: TRBJ1-5
cdr3_aa: ASSSTGPGNQPQH

clone_size: -
v_call: TRBV27
j_call: TRBJ2-1
cdr3_aa: ASSLWGTGDMGNEQF

clone_size: -
v_call: TRBV2
j_call: TRBJ2-7
cdr3_aa: ASYWLAGNYEQY

clone_size: -
v_call: TRBV5-1
j_call: TRBJ2-2
cdr3_aa: ASSPRDRVTTSGSVGELF

clone_size: -
v_call: TRBV29-1
j_call: TRBJ2-4
cdr3_aa: STGKAKNIQY

clone_size: few
v_call: TRBV2
j_call: TRBJ2-7
cdr3_aa: ASSTGTGFDEQY

clone_size: -
v_call: TRBV7-3
j_call: TRBJ2-3
cdr3_aa: ASSLVDGADTQY

clone_size: -
v_call: TRBV2
j_call: TRBJ2-1
cdr3_aa: ASSGLAGLSSYNEQF

clone_size: -
v_call: TRBV7-9
j_call: TRBJ2-1
cdr3_aa: ASSGGDVGTRPF

clone_size: -
v_call: TRBV9
j_call: TRBJ1-2
cdr3_aa: ASSVQGTSGYT

clone_size: -
v_call: TRBV19
j_call: TRBJ2-1
cdr3_aa: ASINRLDEQF

clone_size: -
v_call: TRBV7-8
j_call: TRBJ1-1
cdr3_aa: ASSLAGRGRGTEAF

clone_size: -
v_call: TRBV23-1
j_call: TRBJ1-2
cdr3_aa: ASHRGYT

clone_size: once
v_call: TRBV4-2
j_call: TRBJ2-5
cdr3_aa: ASSHGGRGETQY

clone_size: -
v_call: TRBV7-9
j_call: TRBJ1-5
cdr3_aa: ASSLPGEVQPQH

clone_size: -
v_call: TRBV4-3
j_call: TRBJ2-2
cdr3_aa: ASSQKLAPNTGELF

clone_size: -
v_call: TRBV30
j_call: TRBJ2-1
cdr3_aa: AGPGLDAGEQF

clone_size: -
v_call: TRBV7-6
j_call: TRBJ2-7
cdr3_aa: ASSLAPGQHYEQY

clone_size: once
v_call: TRBV9
j_call: TRBJ1-2
cdr3_aa: ASSATGNYGYT

clone_size: -
v_call: TRBV15
j_call: TRBJ2-7
cdr3_aa: ATSRDSLNEQY